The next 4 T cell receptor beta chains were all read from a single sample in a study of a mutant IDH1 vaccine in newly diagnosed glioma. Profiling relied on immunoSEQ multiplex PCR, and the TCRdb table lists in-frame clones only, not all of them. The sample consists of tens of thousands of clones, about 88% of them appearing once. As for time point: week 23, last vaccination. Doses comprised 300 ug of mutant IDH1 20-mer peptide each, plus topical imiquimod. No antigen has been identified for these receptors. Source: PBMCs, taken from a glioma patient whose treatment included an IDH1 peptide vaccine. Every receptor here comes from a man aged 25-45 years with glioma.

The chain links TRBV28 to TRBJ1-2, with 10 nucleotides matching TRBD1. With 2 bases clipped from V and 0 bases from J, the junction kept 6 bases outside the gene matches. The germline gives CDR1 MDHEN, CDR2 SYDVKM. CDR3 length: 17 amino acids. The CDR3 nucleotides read TGTGCCAGCAGTTTAATTCATGGGACAGGGGCTAACTATGGCTACACCTTC. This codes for CASSLIHGTGANYGYTF.

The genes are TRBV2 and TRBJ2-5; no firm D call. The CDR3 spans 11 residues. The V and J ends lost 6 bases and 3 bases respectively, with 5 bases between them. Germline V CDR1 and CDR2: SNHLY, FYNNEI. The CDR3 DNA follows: TGTGCCAGCAGGGTAGAAGAGACCCAGTACTTC. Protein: CASRVEETQYF.

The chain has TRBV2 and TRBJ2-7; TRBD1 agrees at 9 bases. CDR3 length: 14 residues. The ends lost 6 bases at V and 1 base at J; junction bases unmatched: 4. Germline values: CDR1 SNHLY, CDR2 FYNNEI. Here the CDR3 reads CASRRGQGSYEQYF. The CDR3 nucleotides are TGTGCCAGCAGGAGGGGACAGGGTTCCTACGAGCAGTACTTC.

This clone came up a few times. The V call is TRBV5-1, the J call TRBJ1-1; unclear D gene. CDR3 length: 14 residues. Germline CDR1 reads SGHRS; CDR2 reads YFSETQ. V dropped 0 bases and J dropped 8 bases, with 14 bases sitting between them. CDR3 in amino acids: CASSLVSPRAEAFF. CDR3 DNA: TGCGCCAGCAGCTTGGTGTCACCCCGAGCCGAAGCTTTCTTT.